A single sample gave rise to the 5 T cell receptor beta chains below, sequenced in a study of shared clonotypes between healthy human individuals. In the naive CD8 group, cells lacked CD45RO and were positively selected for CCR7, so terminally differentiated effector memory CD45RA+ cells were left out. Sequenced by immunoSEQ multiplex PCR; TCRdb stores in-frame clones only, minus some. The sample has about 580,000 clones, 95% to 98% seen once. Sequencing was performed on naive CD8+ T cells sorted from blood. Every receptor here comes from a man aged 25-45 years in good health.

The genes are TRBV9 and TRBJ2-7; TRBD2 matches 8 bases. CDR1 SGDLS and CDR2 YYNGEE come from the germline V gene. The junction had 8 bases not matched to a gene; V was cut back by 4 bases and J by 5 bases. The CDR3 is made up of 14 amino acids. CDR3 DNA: TGTGCCAGCAGCCCTAGTGGGACTAGAAACGAGCAGTACTTC. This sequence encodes CASSPSGTRNEQYF. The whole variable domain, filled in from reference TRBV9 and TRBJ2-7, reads DSGVTQTPKHLITATGQRVTLRCSPRSGDLSVYWYQQSLDQGLQFLIQYYNGEERAKGNILERFSAQQFPDLHSELNLSSLELGDSALYFCASSPSGTRNEQYFGPGTRLTVT.

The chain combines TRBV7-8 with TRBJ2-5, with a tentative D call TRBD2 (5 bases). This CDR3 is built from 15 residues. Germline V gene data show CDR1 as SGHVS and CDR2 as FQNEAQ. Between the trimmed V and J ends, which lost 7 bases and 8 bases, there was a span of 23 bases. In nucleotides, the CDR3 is TGTGCCAGCATCAATGGTGTACTAACGGGGTTTACCCAGTACTTC. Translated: CASINGVLTGFTQYF.

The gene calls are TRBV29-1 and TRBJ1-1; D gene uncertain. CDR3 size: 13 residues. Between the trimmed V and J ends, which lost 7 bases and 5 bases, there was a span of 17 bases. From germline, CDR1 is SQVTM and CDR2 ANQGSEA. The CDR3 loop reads CSAVPRVGTEAFF. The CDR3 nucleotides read TGCAGCGCCGTCCCCCGGGTCGGGACTGAAGCTTTCTTT. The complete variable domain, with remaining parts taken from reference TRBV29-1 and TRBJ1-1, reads SAVISQKPSRDICQRGTSLTIQCQVDSQVTMMFWYRQQPGQSLTLIATANQGSEATYESGFVIDKFPISRPNLTFSTLTVSNMSPEDSSIYLCSAVPRVGTEAFFGQGTRLTVV.

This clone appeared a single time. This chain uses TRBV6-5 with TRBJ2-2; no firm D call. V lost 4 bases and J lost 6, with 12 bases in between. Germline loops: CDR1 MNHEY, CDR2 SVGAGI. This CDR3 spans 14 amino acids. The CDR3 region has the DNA TGTGCCAGCAGTTCCCCAAGGAATCCCGGGGAGCTGTTTTTT. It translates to CASSSPRNPGELFF.

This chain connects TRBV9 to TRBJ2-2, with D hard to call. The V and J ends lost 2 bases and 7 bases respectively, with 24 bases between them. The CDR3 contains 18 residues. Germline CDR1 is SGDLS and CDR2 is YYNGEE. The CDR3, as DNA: TGTGCCAGCAGCGTTGGAAGGAACCCGACCCCCCACTACGGGGAGCTGTTTTTT. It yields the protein CASSVGRNPTPHYGELFF.